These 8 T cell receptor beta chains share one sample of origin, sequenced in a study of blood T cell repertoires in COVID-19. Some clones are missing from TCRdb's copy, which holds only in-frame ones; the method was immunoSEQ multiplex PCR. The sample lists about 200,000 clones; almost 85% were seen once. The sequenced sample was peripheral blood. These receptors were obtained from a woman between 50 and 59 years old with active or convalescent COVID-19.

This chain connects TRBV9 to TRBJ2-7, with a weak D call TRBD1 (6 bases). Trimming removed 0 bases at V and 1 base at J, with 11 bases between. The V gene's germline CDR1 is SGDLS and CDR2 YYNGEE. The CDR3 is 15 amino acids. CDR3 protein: CASSVGRGRSYEQYF. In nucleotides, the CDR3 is TGTGCCAGCAGCGTAGGTAGGGGGAGATCCTACGAGCAGTACTTC.

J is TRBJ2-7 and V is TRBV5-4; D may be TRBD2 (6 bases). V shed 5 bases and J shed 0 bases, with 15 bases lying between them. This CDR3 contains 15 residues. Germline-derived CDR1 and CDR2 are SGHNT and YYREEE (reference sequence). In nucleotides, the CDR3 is TGTGCCAGCAGGGCAGGCGGGACTGACTCCTACGAGCAGTACTTC. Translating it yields CASRAGGTDSYEQYF.

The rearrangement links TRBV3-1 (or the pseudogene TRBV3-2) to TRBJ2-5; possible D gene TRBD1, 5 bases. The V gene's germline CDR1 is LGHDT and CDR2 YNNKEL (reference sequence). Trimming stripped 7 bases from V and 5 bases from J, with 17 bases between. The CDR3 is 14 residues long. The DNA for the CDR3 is TGTGCCAGCACCCCTAGTGGGGCAGGGGAGACCCAGTACTTC. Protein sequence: CASTPSGAGETQYF.

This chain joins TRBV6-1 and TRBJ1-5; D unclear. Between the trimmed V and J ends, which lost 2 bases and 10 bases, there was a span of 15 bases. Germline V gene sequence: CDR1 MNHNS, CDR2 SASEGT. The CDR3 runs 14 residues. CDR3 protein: CASSETVGNYPQHF. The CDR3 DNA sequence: TGTGCCAGCAGTGAAACGGTCGGTAACTACCCCCAGCATTTT.

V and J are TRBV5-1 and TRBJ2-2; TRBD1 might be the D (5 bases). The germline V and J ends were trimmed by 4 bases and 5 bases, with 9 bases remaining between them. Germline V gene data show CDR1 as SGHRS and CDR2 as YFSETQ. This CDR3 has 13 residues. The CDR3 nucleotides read TGCGCCAGCAGCACCGCAGGGACCGGGGAGCTGTTTTTT. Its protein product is CASSTAGTGELFF.

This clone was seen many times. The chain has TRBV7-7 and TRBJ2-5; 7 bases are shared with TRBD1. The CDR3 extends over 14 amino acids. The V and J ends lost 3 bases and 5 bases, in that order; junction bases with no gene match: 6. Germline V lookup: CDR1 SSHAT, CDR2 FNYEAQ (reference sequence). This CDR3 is CASSFAGGWETQYF. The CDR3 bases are TGTGCCAGCAGCTTCGCAGGGGGTTGGGAGACCCAGTACTTC.

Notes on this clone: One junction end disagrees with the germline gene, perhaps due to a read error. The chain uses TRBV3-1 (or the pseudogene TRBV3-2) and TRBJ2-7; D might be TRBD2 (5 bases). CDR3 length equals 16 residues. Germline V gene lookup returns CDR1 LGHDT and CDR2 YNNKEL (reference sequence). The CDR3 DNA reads TGTGCCAGCAGCCGCAGACAAGGACTCTCCTCCTCCGAGCAGTACTTC. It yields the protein CASSRRQGLSSSEQYF.

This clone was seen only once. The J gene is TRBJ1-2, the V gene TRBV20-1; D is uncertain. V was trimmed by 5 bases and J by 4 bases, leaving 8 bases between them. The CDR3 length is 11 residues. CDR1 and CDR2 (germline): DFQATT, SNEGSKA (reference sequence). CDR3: CSADGGYGYTF. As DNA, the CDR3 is TGCAGTGCTGACGGAGGCTATGGCTACACCTTC.